One and the same sample provided the 18 T cell receptor beta chains below, sequenced in a study of shared clonotypes between healthy human individuals. The method was immunoSEQ multiplex PCR; TCRdb's version includes in-frame clones alone and lacks a portion of them. The sample yields some 2,000,000 clones, roughly 95% seen once. The source material was naive CD4+ T cells sorted from blood. Subset meaning: CD45RA+ positively selected. These TCRs come from a man between 18 and 35 years old in good health.

J is TRBJ1-3 and V is TRBV9; tentative D call: TRBD1 (6 bases). Germline values: CDR1 SGDLS, CDR2 YYNGEE. CDR3 length: 14 residues. V lost 10 bases and J 3 bases, leaving 17 bases between the germline ends. CDR3 loop: CASGGDNRGNTIYF. CDR3 in DNA: TGTGCCTCCGGGGGGGACAACCGTGGAAACACCATATATTTT.

This sequence joins TRBV30 and TRBJ1-4; 7 bases match TRBD1. This CDR3 region has 14 residues. Germline CDR1 GTSNPN, CDR2 SVGIG (reference sequence). V lost 2 bases and J lost 10; bases outside the gene matches: 10. CDR3 region: CAWSLGRGPGKLFF. The CDR3 coding sequence is TGTGCCTGGAGTTTAGGGAGGGGGCCAGGAAAACTGTTTTTT.

V gene TRBV18 combines with J gene TRBJ1-4, with unresolved D. This CDR3 contains 16 residues. V lost 1 base, J lost 2 bases, and 11 bases lay in between. Germline V gives CDR1 KGHSH, CDR2 LQKENI. The CDR3 bases are TGTGCCAGCTCACCACTTCCCCCGGGGACTAATGAAAAACTGTTTTTT. The encoded protein is CASSPLPPGTNEKLFF.

This sequence joins TRBV15 and TRBJ1-5; 10 nucleotides match TRBD1. The CDR3 consists of 16 residues. In germline, CDR1 is LNHNV, CDR2 YYDKDF (reference sequence). V shed 5 bases and J 5 bases; nucleotides not matched to a gene: 9. In DNA, the CDR3 is TGTGCCACCAGCTCCGGGACAGGGGTGCGGGATCAGCCCCAGCATTTT. It is translated as CATSSGTGVRDQPQHF.

The chain combines TRBV9 with TRBJ2-7, with a weak D call TRBD1 (5 bases). The CDR3 covers 13 residues. Germline assignment: CDR1 SGDLS and CDR2 YYNGEE. V was trimmed by 1 base and J by 6 bases, leaving 11 bases between them. DNA for the CDR3: TGTGCCAGCAGCGTAAGTTCCAGGGCCGAGCAGTACTTC. Translating it yields CASSVSSRAEQYF.

The chain employs TRBV5-1 and TRBJ1-6; 9 bases fit TRBD1. CDR3 size: 15 residues. The V gene end was trimmed by 4 bases and the J gene end by 7 bases; junction bases not matched to a gene: 6. CDR1 and CDR2 (germline): SGHRS, YFSETQ. CDR3 loop: CASSPATGGNSPLHF. CDR3 nucleotide sequence: TGCGCCAGCAGCCCCGCGACAGGGGGGAATTCACCCCTCCACTTT.

The genes are TRBV19 and TRBJ1-2, with TRBD1 matching over 9 bases. This CDR3 region has 14 residues. Germline V gene data show CDR1 as LNHDA and CDR2 as SQIVND (reference sequence). Trimming at V came to 10 bases and at J to 4 bases, leaving 10 bases not matched to a gene. The CDR3, as DNA: TGTGCCACCAGGGACAGGGTTTCAACCTATGGCTACACCTTC. Amino acid sequence: CATRDRVSTYGYTF.

A word on this clone: This same CDR3 is encoded by further DNA sequences in the sample. The chain recombines TRBV6-5 with TRBJ1-1, with a possible D match to TRBD1 (6 bases). V lost 2 bases, J lost 8 bases, and 9 bases lay in between. Looked up from germline, CDR1 is MNHEY and CDR2 is SVGAGI. This CDR3 is built from 12 residues. CDR3 nucleotides: TGTGCCAGCAGTTACCTTACAGGGGAAGCTTTCTTT. It specifies CASSYLTGEAFF.

The chain uses TRBV4-2 and TRBJ2-1; D not resolved. The CDR3 totals 17 residues. Germline CDR1 LGHNA, CDR2 YNFKEQ. V was trimmed by 0 bases and J by 2 bases, leaving 14 bases between them. CDR3 sequence reads: CASSQDRAVTAYNEQFF. In nucleotides, the CDR3 is TGTGCCAGCAGCCAAGATCGCGCGGTAACGGCCTACAATGAGCAGTTCTTC.

This chain connects TRBV30 to TRBJ2-1; 10 nucleotides agree with TRBD2. The CDR3 length is 15 residues. Germline CDR1 is GTSNPN and CDR2 is SVGIG (reference sequence). Trimming cost V 2 bases and J 7 bases; bases outside gene matches: 8. The CDR3 nucleotides read TGTGCCTGGAGTCTCCTAGCGGGAGTGGGGAATGAGCAGTTCTTC. It yields the protein CAWSLLAGVGNEQFF. The full variable domain, in which reference TRBV30 and TRBJ2-1 provide the parts outside the CDR3, is SQTIHQWPATLVQPVGSPLSLECTVEGTSNPNLYWYRQAAGRGLQLLFYSVGIGQISSEVPQNLSASRPQDRQFILSSKKLLLSDSGFYLCAWSLLAGVGNEQFFGPGTRLTVL.

The chain joins TRBV5-4 to TRBJ2-5; TRBD2 agrees at 9 bases. Trimming took 0 bases from V and 4 from J; bases not matched to a gene: 16. The CDR3 runs to 19 residues. CDR1 is SGHNT and CDR2 is YYREEE in the germline V gene (reference sequence). The CDR3 DNA reads as TGTGCCAGCAGCTTGGGGCTAGCGGGAAGGGTTGACAATATAGAGACCCAGTACTTC. Residues: CASSLGLAGRVDNIETQYF. Variable domain in full (rest from reference TRBV5-4 and TRBJ2-5): ETGVTQSPTHLIKTRGQQVTLRCSSQSGHNTVSWYQQALGQGPQFIFQYYREEENGRGNFPPRFSGLQFPNYSSELNVNALELDDSALYLCASSLGLAGRVDNIETQYFGPGTRLLVL.

The rearrangement joins TRBV6-1 to TRBJ2-1, with D perhaps TRBD2 (5 bases). The length of the CDR3 is 20 residues. Germline V CDR1 and CDR2: MNHNS, SASEGT. Trimming took 3 bases from V and 5 from J, leaving 29 bases between them. The CDR3 region has the DNA TGTGCCAGCAGTGACACTTCCGAGAGGGCTCACGCCGGAAAACACAATGAGCAGTTCTTC. As protein: CASSDTSERAHAGKHNEQFF.

V is TRBV5-4 and J is TRBJ2-5; TRBD1 agrees at 7 bases. Trimming at V came to 4 bases and at J to 3 bases, leaving 9 bases not matched to a gene. Germline CDR1 SGHNT, CDR2 YYREEE (reference sequence). This CDR3 is built from 15 residues. The CDR3 bases are TGTGCCAGCAGCCCAACCGGGACAGCGAAAGAGACCCAGTACTTC. Its translation is CASSPTGTAKETQYF.

Remarks on this clone: The identical CDR3 is also encoded by other nucleotide sequences in the sample. The gene calls are TRBV9 and TRBJ1-3, with no clear D. Germline CDR1 SGDLS, CDR2 YYNGEE. Trimming shortened V by 1 base and J by 2 bases, and 7 bases separated the two germline ends. This CDR3 spans 14 amino acids. The CDR3 loop is CASSVSGAGNTIYF. As DNA, the CDR3 is TGTGCCAGCAGCGTATCCGGGGCTGGAAACACCATATATTTT.

This sequence joins TRBV6-1 and TRBJ2-1; D not resolved. The germline gives CDR1 MNHNS, CDR2 SASEGT. The V and J ends lost 5 bases and 3 bases respectively, with 14 bases between them. This CDR3 spans 15 amino acids. The CDR3 nucleotides read TGTGCCAGCAGTTCTCGGACGAAGAACTACAATGAGCAGTTCTTC. Its protein product is CASSSRTKNYNEQFF.

With respect to this clone: Other nucleotide sequences from this sample produce the same CDR3. DNA of the CDR3: TGCGCCAGCAGCTTGGGGACTAGCGCAGATACGCAGTATTTT. Encoded protein: CASSLGTSADTQYF. V is TRBV5-1 and J is TRBJ2-3, with TRBD2 matching 9 bases. V lost 0 bases and J lost 4; bases outside the gene matches: 0. This CDR3 has 14 residues. The germline gives CDR1 SGHRS, CDR2 YFSETQ.

Notes on this clone: The same CDR3 also results from other DNA sequences found in this sample. This sequence joins TRBV9 and TRBJ1-3; D ambiguous. CDR3 length: 14 amino acids. With 0 bases removed from V and 4 bases from J, the gap between germline ends came to 8 bases. CDR1 and CDR2 (germline): SGDLS, YYNGEE. CDR3 region: CASSVDLGGNTIYF. DNA of the CDR3: TGTGCCAGCAGCGTAGATCTTGGGGGAAACACCATATATTTT.

This clone was counted a few times. This chain connects TRBV30 to TRBJ2-7; D is unclear. This CDR3 is built from 14 residues. The V and J ends lost 0 bases and 5 bases respectively, with 14 bases between them. Germline CDR1 GTSNPN, CDR2 SVGIG (reference sequence). CDR3 residues: CAWSVGPGVHEQYF. The CDR3 region has the DNA TGTGCCTGGAGTGTAGGTCCGGGCGTCCACGAGCAGTACTTC.